This T cell receptor (beta chain) was obtained from a study of CD8 T cells in ankylosing spondylitis. Making the TCR beta libraries involved quantitative 5'-RACE with molecular barcodes. TCRdb itself ran the 5' RACE reads through MiXCR, one entry per CDR3 protein. The sample records 200,000 to 250,000 distinct CDR3 sequences, 20% to 30% being singletons. General study points: Ankylosing spondylitis blood appeared to carry a characteristic TCR beta motif of fewer than 10 highly homologous variants.

This clonotype has a count of ten or more. Its antigen is not identified. J was trimmed by 4 bases and V by 2 bases; bases with no gene match: 3. The germline gives CDR1 DFQATT, CDR2 SNEGSKA (reference sequence). The CDR3 is 14 residues long. The source is a male donor with ankylosing spondylitis or in good health (not recorded which). The chain has TRBV20-1 and TRBJ2-7; 12 bases line up with TRBD2. The sample taken for sequencing was blood, either unsorted or a sorted T cell fraction (not recorded which). The CDR3 here is CSARSTSGSYEQYF. In nucleotides, the CDR3 is TGCAGTGCTAGATCGACTAGCGGGAGTTACGAGCAGTACTTC.